The entry below gives a single TCR beta chain sequence along with its context. CDR1 is MNHEY and CDR2 is SMNVEV in the germline V gene (reference sequence). This CDR3 spans 14 amino acids. Unmatched junction bases numbered 5, after V lost 5 bases and J lost 5 bases. This specimen comes from a study of control samples from healthy donors and cancer patients. Sequencing used immunoSEQ multiplex PCR; TCRdb keeps in-frame clones, though not all of them. The top ten hold 1.8% of the sample, which has some 190,000 clones, roughly nine tenths seen once. J is TRBJ1-1 and V is TRBV27; TRBD1 matches at 10 bases. The material sequenced was blood. This receptor was identified in a man aged 25-45 years in good health. The CDR3 bases are TGTGCCAGCAGTCCGGACAGGGGGTGGACTGAAGCTTTCTTT. It translates to CASSPDRGWTEAFF.